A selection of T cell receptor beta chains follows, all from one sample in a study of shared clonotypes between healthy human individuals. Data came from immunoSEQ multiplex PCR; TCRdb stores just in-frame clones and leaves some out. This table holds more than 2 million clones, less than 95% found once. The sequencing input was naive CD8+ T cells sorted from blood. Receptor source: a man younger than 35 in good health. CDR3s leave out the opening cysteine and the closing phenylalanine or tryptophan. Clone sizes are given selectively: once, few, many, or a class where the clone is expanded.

CDR3aa: ASSPGAGLYSNQPQH; abundance: once; v_gene: TRBV7-2; j_gene: TRBJ1-5
CDR3aa: ASSLGTSLIQY; abundance: -; v_gene: TRBV28; j_gene: TRBJ2-4
CDR3aa: ASSSGQGDNIQY; abundance: -; v_gene: TRBV5-4; j_gene: TRBJ2-4
CDR3aa: ASTPSASGNTIY; abundance: once; v_gene: TRBV6-6; j_gene: TRBJ1-3
CDR3aa: ASSLGGENYGYT; abundance: -; v_gene: TRBV13; j_gene: TRBJ1-2
CDR3aa: ASSEIPVGDSPLH; abundance: -; v_gene: TRBV6-1; j_gene: TRBJ1-6
CDR3aa: ASSMQYSYEQY; abundance: -; v_gene: TRBV5-6; j_gene: TRBJ2-7
CDR3aa: ASSPLGTSVDEQY; abundance: -; v_gene: TRBV5-8; j_gene: TRBJ2-7
CDR3aa: ASSDTSGRTDTQY; abundance: once; v_gene: TRBV2; j_gene: TRBJ2-3
CDR3aa: ASSRDLVEAKNIQY; abundance: once; v_gene: TRBV11-3; j_gene: TRBJ2-4
CDR3aa: ASSFGTPISYEQY; abundance: -; v_gene: TRBV5-6; j_gene: TRBJ2-7
CDR3aa: ASSLVTGNNEQF; abundance: -; v_gene: TRBV7-2; j_gene: TRBJ2-1
CDR3aa: ASSPSSGEINQPQH; abundance: -; v_gene: TRBV27; j_gene: TRBJ1-5
CDR3aa: ASSEVAGGHTDTQY; abundance: -; v_gene: TRBV2; j_gene: TRBJ2-3
CDR3aa: ASSLGESSYNEQF; abundance: -; v_gene: TRBV5-6; j_gene: TRBJ2-1
CDR3aa: ASGLVGKDGAYGYT; abundance: -; v_gene: TRBV12-5; j_gene: TRBJ1-2
CDR3aa: ASSRDFGEGQETQY; abundance: -; v_gene: TRBV2; j_gene: TRBJ2-5
CDR3aa: ASTPGQGADTQY; abundance: -; v_gene: TRBV2; j_gene: TRBJ2-3
CDR3aa: ASSLWSSGSEYNEQF; abundance: -; v_gene: TRBV5-1; j_gene: TRBJ2-1
CDR3aa: ASSYGGYTGELF; abundance: -; v_gene: TRBV6-5; j_gene: TRBJ2-2
CDR3aa: ASSLGVYAESYNEQF; abundance: -; v_gene: TRBV11-2; j_gene: TRBJ2-1
CDR3aa: ASSHNTGYEQY; abundance: -; v_gene: TRBV7-2; j_gene: TRBJ2-7
CDR3aa: ASSLGEGVEQY; abundance: -; v_gene: TRBV27; j_gene: TRBJ2-7
CDR3aa: ASRPTSQETQY; abundance: -; v_gene: TRBV19; j_gene: TRBJ2-5
CDR3aa: ASSLLPAGFSGNTIY; abundance: once; v_gene: TRBV7-3; j_gene: TRBJ1-3
CDR3aa: ASSFRDAGYNEQF; abundance: -; v_gene: TRBV19; j_gene: TRBJ2-1
CDR3aa: SVEIAGEVVYEQY; abundance: -; v_gene: TRBV29-1; j_gene: TRBJ2-7
CDR3aa: ASSYETAYEQY; abundance: -; v_gene: TRBV5-1; j_gene: TRBJ2-7
CDR3aa: ASSQIAEESSYEQY; abundance: -; v_gene: TRBV4-1; j_gene: TRBJ2-7
CDR3aa: ASSYRVLYEQY; abundance: -; v_gene: TRBV4-2; j_gene: TRBJ2-7
CDR3aa: ASSELLSPYEQY; abundance: -; v_gene: TRBV5-8; j_gene: TRBJ2-7
CDR3aa: AISGTSGGPCEQY; abundance: once; v_gene: TRBV10-3; j_gene: -
CDR3aa: ASSSGGVNEQF; abundance: -; v_gene: TRBV7-9; j_gene: TRBJ2-1
CDR3aa: ASGPPMTSGSSYEQY; abundance: -; v_gene: TRBV12-5; j_gene: TRBJ2-7
CDR3aa: ASSLEQGVNTEAF; abundance: -; v_gene: TRBV4-1; j_gene: TRBJ1-1
CDR3aa: ASTPGRRQETQY; abundance: -; v_gene: TRBV28; j_gene: TRBJ2-5
CDR3aa: ASSQDGPSYNEQF; abundance: -; v_gene: TRBV4-3; j_gene: TRBJ2-1
CDR3aa: ASSMRQAREQY; abundance: once; v_gene: TRBV19; j_gene: TRBJ2-7
CDR3aa: SVVVASTEAF; abundance: -; v_gene: TRBV29-1; j_gene: TRBJ1-1
CDR3aa: ASSHLLEWTGELF; abundance: -; v_gene: TRBV6-5; j_gene: TRBJ2-2
CDR3aa: ASTEGVGELF; abundance: -; v_gene: TRBV5-4; j_gene: TRBJ2-2
CDR3aa: ASSLTPSNQPQH; abundance: -; v_gene: TRBV28; j_gene: TRBJ1-5
CDR3aa: ASSSGGYEQY; abundance: once; v_gene: TRBV2; j_gene: TRBJ2-7
CDR3aa: ASSPGPGDNSPLH; abundance: -; v_gene: TRBV7-9; j_gene: TRBJ1-6
CDR3aa: ASSQGGAAGEKLF; abundance: -; v_gene: TRBV7-2; j_gene: TRBJ1-4
CDR3aa: ASSPIPLGSNTEAF; abundance: -; v_gene: TRBV25-1; j_gene: TRBJ1-1
CDR3aa: ASSSAPGSYEQY; abundance: -; v_gene: TRBV7-2; j_gene: TRBJ2-7
CDR3aa: ASSSTRGTEAF; abundance: -; v_gene: TRBV6-1; j_gene: TRBJ1-1
CDR3aa: ASSYSSSGTQY; abundance: -; v_gene: TRBV6-5; j_gene: TRBJ2-5
CDR3aa: ASSQDLTWWSYEQY; abundance: once; v_gene: TRBV14; j_gene: TRBJ2-7
CDR3aa: ASSQDSGETGELF; abundance: -; v_gene: TRBV4-1; j_gene: TRBJ2-2
CDR3aa: ASSQHPAETENQPQH; abundance: -; v_gene: TRBV4-1; j_gene: TRBJ1-5
CDR3aa: AWSPGASSYNEQF; abundance: -; v_gene: TRBV30; j_gene: TRBJ2-1
CDR3aa: ASSTPGQFYEQY; abundance: -; v_gene: TRBV7-9; j_gene: TRBJ2-7
CDR3aa: ASEAEAF; abundance: -; v_gene: TRBV7-9; j_gene: TRBJ1-1